The 25 T cell receptor beta chains below come from one sample, sequenced in a study of OX40 agonist ivuxolimab in advanced cancers. Libraries were prepared by immunoSEQ multiplex PCR; TCRdb keeps only in-frame clonotypes and omits some of them. The repertoire has approximately 82,000 clones, roughly 92% of them found once; the top ten carry over 0.6%. The sequencing here drew on CD4+ or CD8+ T cells sorted from blood, taken in a trial of the OX40 agonist ivuxolimab. The receptors were gathered from an adult with an advanced solid tumor such as melanoma, head and neck, liver or kidney cancer.

The chain combines TRBV19 with TRBJ1-5, with TRBD1 matching 7 bases. Looked up from germline, CDR1 is LNHDA and CDR2 is SQIVND (reference sequence). Losses at the gene ends were 3 bases for V and 4 bases for J; bases not matched to a gene: 6. The CDR3 is 15 amino acids. Here the CDR3 reads CASSMGTAVNQPQHF. For the CDR3, the DNA is TGTGCCAGTAGTATGGGGACAGCGGTTAATCAGCCCCAGCATTTT.

The rearrangement links TRBV2 to TRBJ2-5, with D maybe TRBD1 (6 bases). The V gene lost 0 bases and the J gene lost 6 bases, with 20 bases spanning the gap. The CDR3 extends over 17 amino acids. CDR1 is SNHLY, CDR2 FYNNEI, per germline. The CDR3 DNA is TGTGCCAGCAGTGAAGCGAATACAGGGTTAGGTCACAAGACCCAGTACTTC. Amino acids: CASSEANTGLGHKTQYF.

The chain employs TRBV5-1 and TRBJ1-1; 7 bases align to TRBD1. Germline-derived CDR1 and CDR2 are SGHRS and YFSETQ. The CDR3 runs 15 residues. Trimming removed 0 bases from V and 4 bases from J; junction bases left unmatched: 6. The CDR3 coding sequence is TGCGCCAGCAGCTTGGGACAGGGTGCGAGCACTGAAGCTTTCTTT. As protein: CASSLGQGASTEAFF.

The chain recombines TRBV19 with TRBJ2-5; 7 nucleotides align to TRBD1. Germline CDR1 reads LNHDA; CDR2 reads SQIVND (reference sequence). Trimming took 5 bases from V and 7 from J; bases not matched to a gene: 10. This CDR3 is built from 14 residues. The DNA of the CDR3 is TGTGCCAGTAGTGCCCCTGGGGACAGTGCGACCCAGTACTTC. This translates into CASSAPGDSATQYF. The variable domain in full, with the rest retrieved from reference TRBV19 and TRBJ2-5, is DGGITQSPKYLFRKEGQNVTLSCEQNLNHDAMYWYRQDPGQGLRLIYYSQIVNDFQKGDIAEGYSVSREKKESFPLTVTSAQKNPTAFYLCASSAPGDSATQYFGPGTRLLVL.

The V gene is TRBV30, the J gene TRBJ1-6, with D unresolved. Germline CDR1 is GTSNPN and CDR2 is SVGIG (reference sequence). This CDR3 comprises 11 residues. Trimming removed 3 bases at V and 7 bases at J, with 4 bases between. The CDR3 DNA sequence: TGTGCCTGGAGCAGAAATTCACCCCTCCACTTT. Translation: CAWSRNSPLHF. Looking up the rest from reference TRBV30 and TRBJ1-6 gives the full variable domain: SQTIHQWPATLVQPVGSPLSLECTVEGTSNPNLYWYRQAAGRGLQLLFYSVGIGQISSEVPQNLSASRPQDRQFILSSKKLLLSDSGFYLCAWSRNSPLHFGNGTRLTVT.

The gene calls are TRBV5-1 and TRBJ2-5, with D perhaps TRBD2 (6 bases). The germline V and J ends were trimmed by 7 bases and 5 bases, with 12 bases remaining between them. Germline V gene data show CDR1 as SGHRS and CDR2 as YFSETQ. The CDR3 length is 12 residues. The chain's CDR3 is CASRGSGETQYF. CDR3 nucleotides: TGCGCCAGCCGGGGGTCAGGGGAGACCCAGTACTTC.

V gene TRBV14 combines with J gene TRBJ1-6; D remains unclear. The germline V gene encodes CDR1 SGHDN and CDR2 FVKESK. The CDR3 length is 16 residues. Trimming cost V 6 bases and J 6 bases, with 18 bases left between them. CDR3: CASSRLGEAGNSPLHF. CDR3 in DNA: TGTGCCAGCAGTCGACTGGGTGAAGCCGGTAATTCACCCCTCCACTTT.

This sequence joins TRBV9 and TRBJ2-1; TRBD2 matches at 15 bases. The CDR3 extends over 16 amino acids. V shed 3 bases, J shed 8 bases, and the junction held 6 bases outside the gene matches. Germline V gene data show CDR1 as SGDLS and CDR2 as YYNGEE. This CDR3 reads CASSAGLAGGLDEQFF. CDR3 in DNA: TGTGCCAGCAGCGCGGGACTAGCGGGAGGTTTGGATGAGCAGTTCTTC.

The J gene is TRBJ2-1, the V gene TRBV30; D is possibly TRBD1 (5 bases). The CDR3 runs to 16 residues. CDR1 and CDR2 from the germline V gene are GTSNPN and SVGIG (reference sequence). Deletions cut 5 bases from V and 7 bases from J, with 24 bases between. DNA for the CDR3: TGTGCCTGGGAGTCCCGTGGCTTTGCAGGGCTGAATGAGCAGTTCTTC. Translation: CAWESRGFAGLNEQFF.

The chain carries TRBV9 and TRBJ1-2; tentative D call: TRBD1 (6 bases). CDR3 size: 15 residues. The ends were cut back, 4 bases at V and 8 bases at J, with 21 bases in the middle. Germline loops: CDR1 SGDLS, CDR2 YYNGEE. The CDR3: CASSSPSGDFAGYTF. CDR3 DNA sequence: TGTGCCAGCAGCTCACCTTCAGGGGACTTCGCCGGCTACACCTTC.

Written as DNA, the CDR3 is TGTGCCTGGACGTCGGGAGTTGTAGAGACCCAGTACTTC. Translation gives CAWTSGVVETQYF. The chain links TRBV30 to TRBJ2-5; D might be TRBD2 (6 bases). Trimming shortened V by 4 bases and J by 4 bases, and 13 bases separated the two germline ends. Germline V CDR1 and CDR2: GTSNPN, SVGIG (reference sequence). This CDR3 has 13 residues.

The chain employs TRBV9 and TRBJ1-1, with unresolved D. The germline V gene encodes CDR1 SGDLS and CDR2 YYNGEE. V was clipped by 1 base and J by 1 base, with 5 bases between them. The length of the CDR3 is 13 residues. The CDR3 sequence is CASSVHKNTEAFF. The CDR3 DNA reads as TGTGCCAGCAGCGTACACAAGAACACTGAAGCTTTCTTT. Full variable domain (outside the CDR3, taken from reference TRBV9 and TRBJ1-1): DSGVTQTPKHLITATGQRVTLRCSPRSGDLSVYWYQQSLDQGLQFLIQYYNGEERAKGNILERFSAQQFPDLHSELNLSSLELGDSALYFCASSVHKNTEAFFGQGTRLTVV.

There are a few counts of this clone. The gene calls are TRBV6-1 and TRBJ1-2; TRBD1 might be the D (5 bases). Trimming took off 11 bases at V and 2 bases at J, with 9 bases between the two ends. CDR1 is MNHNS and CDR2 is SASEGT in the germline V gene. This CDR3 comprises 11 residues. As DNA, the CDR3 is TGTGCCTCCGGGGGAAACTATGGCTACACCTTC. It yields the protein CASGGNYGYTF.

The rearrangement links TRBV5-5 to TRBJ1-4; tentative D call: TRBD1 (5 bases). Germline-derived CDR1 and CDR2 are SGHKS and YYEKEE (reference sequence). V was pared by 0 bases and J by 5 bases, with 14 bases between. The CDR3 runs to 16 residues. CDR3 loop: CASSLGGRGSNEKLFF. CDR3 in DNA: TGTGCCAGCAGCTTGGGGGGCCGGGGGAGCAATGAAAAACTGTTTTTT. Looking up the rest from reference TRBV5-5 and TRBJ1-4 gives the full variable domain: DAGVTQSPTHLIKTRGQQVTLRCSPISGHKSVSWYQQVLGQGPQFIFQYYEKEERGRGNFPDRFSARQFPNYSSELNVNALLLGDSALYLCASSLGGRGSNEKLFFGSGTQLSVL.

This clone was seen only once. The V gene is TRBV5-1, the J gene TRBJ2-4, with TRBD1 matching over 7 bases. This CDR3 has 14 amino acids. The V segment lost 5 bases and the J segment 4 bases; nucleotides outside the gene matches: 6. Germline V CDR1 and CDR2: SGHRS, YFSETQ. The CDR3 is CASSWMDRKNIQYF. CDR3 DNA sequence: TGCGCCAGCAGTTGGATGGACAGGAAAAACATTCAGTACTTC. The full variable domain, rest sourced from reference TRBV5-1 and TRBJ2-4, is KAGVTQTPRYLIKTRGQQVTLSCSPISGHRSVSWYQQTPGQGLQFLFEYFSETQRNKGNFPGRFSGRQFSNSRSEMNVSTLELGDSALYLCASSWMDRKNIQYFGAGTRLSVL.

On this clone itself: The junction departs from germline at one end; a sequencing error may be responsible. CDR3 bases: TGTGCCTGGAGTTCCCAGGGACGAAACTATGGCCACACCTTC. It translates to CAWSSQGRNYGHTF. The gene calls are TRBV30 and TRBJ1-2; D may be TRBD1 (5 bases). The CDR3 length is 14 residues. Germline lookup yields CDR1 GTSNPN and CDR2 SVGIG (reference sequence).

This sequence joins TRBV5-1 and TRBJ2-3; TRBD1 agrees at 9 bases. Germline CDR1 is SGHRS and CDR2 is YFSETQ. The CDR3 runs to 14 residues. With V trimmed by 3 bases and J by 3 bases, 2 bases remained unmatched. This CDR3 reads CASSSGQGTDTQYF. CDR3 bases: TGCGCCAGCAGCTCCGGACAGGGGACAGATACGCAGTATTTT. Full variable domain (remainder filled in from reference TRBV5-1 and TRBJ2-3): KAGVTQTPRYLIKTRGQQVTLSCSPISGHRSVSWYQQTPGQGLQFLFEYFSETQRNKGNFPGRFSGRQFSNSRSEMNVSTLELGDSALYLCASSSGQGTDTQYFGPGTRLTVL.

The gene calls are TRBV5-1 and TRBJ1-2, with D perhaps matching TRBD1 (5 bases). From germline, CDR1 is SGHRS and CDR2 YFSETQ. The CDR3 has 15 amino acids. V was trimmed by 4 bases and J by 5 bases, leaving 18 bases between them. The CDR3 loop reads CASSRGSQGNYGYTF. CDR3 DNA sequence: TGCGCCAGCAGCCGAGGGTCGCAGGGAAATTATGGCTACACCTTC. Combining the CDR3 with reference TRBV5-1 and TRBJ1-2 gives the whole variable domain KAGVTQTPRYLIKTRGQQVTLSCSPISGHRSVSWYQQTPGQGLQFLFEYFSETQRNKGNFPGRFSGRQFSNSRSEMNVSTLELGDSALYLCASSRGSQGNYGYTFGSGTRLTVV.

The V call is TRBV21-1, the J call TRBJ2-7; TRBD1 is the table's D call and was not checked against the DNA. TRBV21-1 is noted as a pseudogene. The CDR3 contains 15 residues. CDR3 bases: TGTGCCAGCAGCAACGGCCCAGGGTATCCACGCGAGCAGTACTTC. Protein product: CASSNGPGYPREQYF.

This clone was picked up one time. The V gene is TRBV4-1, the J gene TRBJ2-1, with D maybe TRBD2 (6 bases). V was shortened by 6 bases and J by 0 bases, with 12 bases between the two germline ends. This CDR3 is built from 15 residues. Germline V lookup: CDR1 MGHRA, CDR2 YSYEKL. CDR3 protein: CASSPGLVSYNEQFF. DNA of the CDR3: TGCGCCAGCAGTCCGGGACTCGTCTCCTACAATGAGCAGTTCTTC.

The chain couples TRBV9 to TRBJ2-3; the D gene is possibly TRBD2 (5 bases). V was pared by 0 bases and J by 0 bases, with 11 bases between. The germline gives CDR1 SGDLS, CDR2 YYNGEE. The CDR3 is 16 residues long. The chain's CDR3 is CASSVAVAPSTDTQYF. CDR3 DNA: TGTGCCAGCAGCGTAGCAGTAGCGCCGAGCACAGATACGCAGTATTTT.

This rearrangement joins TRBV30 to TRBJ2-7; tentative D call: TRBD1 (6 bases). Germline V CDR1 and CDR2: GTSNPN, SVGIG (reference sequence). The CDR3 sequence is 12 residues long. Trimming removed 0 bases from V and 5 bases from J, with 8 bases in between. The CDR3 sequence: CAWSVQGDEQYF. CDR3 bases: TGTGCCTGGAGTGTACAGGGCGACGAGCAGTACTTC.

J is TRBJ2-1 and V is TRBV5-1, with D tentatively TRBD2 (5 bases). The CDR3 length is 13 residues. The germline V gene has CDR1 SGHRS and CDR2 YFSETQ. V gave up 6 bases and J gave up 8 bases, with 15 bases separating them. Written as DNA, the CDR3 is TGCGCCAGCACCACTAGGGTCCCCGATGAGCAGTTCTTC. Protein: CASTTRVPDEQFF.

The chain joins TRBV9 to TRBJ2-7; a possible D gene is TRBD1 (6 bases). The CDR3 runs 14 residues. CDR1 SGDLS and CDR2 YYNGEE come from the germline V gene. The V end lost 5 bases, the J end lost 3 bases, and 15 bases lay between the germline ends. CDR3 bases: TGTGCCAGCAGTGATGACAGGAACAACTACGAGCAGTACTTC. It is translated as CASSDDRNNYEQYF.

In nucleotides, the CDR3 is TGTGCCAGCAGTCGGGACAGGGAGATCTATGGCTACACCTTC. Protein sequence: CASSRDREIYGYTF. This rearrangement joins TRBV2 to TRBJ1-2; 9 nucleotides match TRBD1. J gave up 4 bases and V 5 bases, and 5 bases lay outside the gene matches. CDR3 length: 14 residues. CDR1 is SNHLY and CDR2 is FYNNEI in the germline V gene.